The 9 T cell receptor beta chains presented below share a single source sample, sequenced in a study of graft-versus-host responses after intestinal transplantation. Generated by immunoSEQ multiplex PCR, the TCRdb table keeps only in-frame clones and is missing some. This sample has 60,000 or so clones; approximately 90% occur once, and the top ten carry 2.7%. The sequencing here drew on PBMCs, taken 118 days after intestinal transplantation. The receptors derive from a human patient who received an intestinal transplant, so some T cells may come from the graft donor.

The genes are TRBV28 and TRBJ2-1; TRBD2 aligns across 7 bases. Looked up from germline, CDR1 is MDHEN and CDR2 is SYDVKM. J gave up 0 bases and V 6 bases, and 5 bases lay outside the gene matches. CDR3 size: 15 residues. The CDR3 nucleotides read TGTGCCAGCAGCCTCAGCGGGAACTCCTACAATGAGCAGTTCTTC. The encoded protein is CASSLSGNSYNEQFF.

The count of this clone is one. The DNA for the CDR3 is TGTGCCAGCAGCTTGGTCGGGGACTTGGGGCCCCAGCATTTT. Its protein is CASSLVGDLGPQHF. The chain uses TRBV5-5 and TRBJ1-5; D is possibly TRBD1 (5 bases). There are 14 residues in the CDR3. Germline V lookup: CDR1 SGHKS, CDR2 YYEKEE (reference sequence). V was trimmed by 0 bases and J by 9 bases, leaving 13 bases between them. Based on the CDR3 plus reference TRBV5-5 and TRBJ1-5, the full variable domain is DAGVTQSPTHLIKTRGQQVTLRCSPISGHKSVSWYQQVLGQGPQFIFQYYEKEERGRGNFPDRFSARQFPNYSSELNVNALLLGDSALYLCASSLVGDLGPQHFGDGTRLSIL.

This rearrangement joins TRBV4-1 to TRBJ2-3; possibly TRBD2 for D (6 bases). Trimming took 2 bases from V and 2 from J, leaving 20 bases between them. CDR1 is MGHRA, CDR2 YSYEKL, per germline. This CDR3 spans 18 amino acids. The CDR3 nucleotides read TGCGCCAGCAGCCAACGAACGGGGCGCGGGACCACCACAGATACGCAGTATTTT. This codes for CASSQRTGRGTTTDTQYF.

This chain connects TRBV18 to TRBJ2-1; 8 bases are a match to TRBD1. The CDR3 is 17 residues long. Germline V gene data show CDR1 as KGHSH and CDR2 as LQKENI. V was pared by 1 base and J by 3 bases, with 8 bases of the junction left unmatched. CDR3 loop: CASSPQDRVFHYNEQFF. The CDR3 region has the DNA TGTGCCAGCTCACCACAGGACAGGGTCTTTCACTACAATGAGCAGTTCTTC. Supplemented by reference TRBV18 and TRBJ2-1, the full variable domain reads NAGVMQNPRHLVRRRGQEARLRCSPMKGHSHVYWYRQLPEEGLKFMVYLQKENIIDESGMPKERFSAEFPKEGPSILRIQQVVRGDSAAYFCASSPQDRVFHYNEQFFGPGTRLTVL.

The rearrangement joins TRBV25-1 to TRBJ1-2, with 7 positions matching TRBD1. Germline V gives CDR1 MGHDK, CDR2 SYGVNS. With 4 bases clipped from V and 4 bases from J, the junction kept 6 bases outside the gene matches. This CDR3 is built from 14 residues. The CDR3: CASSAQGWAYGYTF. In DNA form, the CDR3 reads TGTGCCAGCAGTGCACAGGGGTGGGCCTATGGCTACACCTTC.

This clone has only one observation. The chain has TRBV7-9 and TRBJ2-7, with TRBD2 matching over 11 bases. The CDR3 loop spans 14 amino acids. With 10 bases clipped from V and 3 bases from J, the junction kept 8 bases outside the gene matches. Per the germline V gene, CDR1 is SEHNR and CDR2 is FQNEAQ (reference sequence). DNA for the CDR3: TGTGCCACCGAACTAGCGGGAGCTGACTACGAGCAGTACTTC. Protein: CATELAGADYEQYF. Together with reference TRBV7-9 and TRBJ2-7, the CDR3 gives the full variable domain: DTGVSQNPRHKITKRGQNVTFRCDPISEHNRLYWYRQTLGQGPEFLTYFQNEAQLEKSRLLSDRFSAERPKGSFSTLEIQRTEQGDSAMYLCATELAGADYEQYFGPGTRLTVT.

The V call is TRBV29-1, the J call TRBJ1-2; D is unresolved. CDR1 SQVTM and CDR2 ANQGSEA come from the germline V gene. Trimming shortened V by 4 bases and J by 8 bases, and 17 bases separated the two germline ends. This CDR3 is built from 13 residues. The DNA of the CDR3 is TGCAGCGTTGGAAATTTAGCTTTCGACGGCTACACCTTC. It translates to CSVGNLAFDGYTF.

This clone was recorded only once. The chain couples TRBV28 to TRBJ2-5, with 13 bases that match TRBD2. The junction had 10 bases not matched to a gene; V was cut back by 3 bases and J by 3 bases. Germline assignment: CDR1 MDHEN and CDR2 SYDVKM. This CDR3 is 18 amino acids long. CDR3 coding DNA: TGTGCCAGCAGTTTGCTCTCGACTAGCGGGGGGATTGAAGAGACCCAGTACTTC. Its protein is CASSLLSTSGGIEETQYF.

V is TRBV11-2 and J is TRBJ1-2; tentatively, D is TRBD1 (6 bases). V was trimmed by 1 base and J by 6 bases, leaving 18 bases between them. From germline, CDR1 is SGHAT and CDR2 FQNNGV. The CDR3 is 16 amino acids. The CDR3 DNA reads as TGTGCCAGCAGCTTAGTGGCAGGGGAAATAGCTCATGGCTACACCTTC. Protein: CASSLVAGEIAHGYTF.